Listed here are 28 T cell receptor beta chains from one sample, sequenced in a study of T cell responses to AZD1222 COVID-19 vaccine (dated by TCRdb to about 2021). The library was built by means of the immunoSEQ multiplex PCR assay. TCRdb's version of the immuneACCESS table is confined to in-frame rearrangements and falls short of the full clone set. An unresolved V gene accounts for under half of the shortfall where checked; the remainder is of unknown origin. The sample yields over 85,000 clones; about 90% were counted once. The leading ten clones occupy more than 14% of the sample. The time point label for this specimen denotes: about 28 days (+/-7) after the second vaccine dose. Sequenced here: peripheral blood, sampled 28 days after the second AZD1222 dose. The receptors stem from an adult who received the AZD1222 COVID-19 vaccine.

The V call is TRBV23-1, the J call TRBJ1-5; possible D gene TRBD1, 5 bases. TRBV23-1 is sorted into the ORF group, with uncertain function. The CDR3 loop spans 15 amino acids. V was pared by 2 bases and J by 7 bases, with 15 bases between. The CDR3 DNA reads as TGCGCCAGCAGTCAACCTTTTGGGGGAGGCCAGCCCCAGCATTTT. Amino acids: CASSQPFGGGQPQHF.

The chain combines TRBV6-5 with TRBJ2-3, with unresolved D. This CDR3 is 15 amino acids long. CDR1 and CDR2 (germline): MNHEY, SVGAGI. Trimming cost V 7 bases and J 6 bases, with 20 bases left between them. CDR3 sequence: CASKKADGPLDTQYF. The CDR3 DNA follows: TGTGCCAGCAAAAAGGCGGATGGGCCGCTCGATACGCAGTATTTT.

The chain employs TRBV6-4 and TRBJ2-1; 9 bases line up with TRBD2. This CDR3 contains 18 residues. V was pared by 4 bases and J by 0 bases, with 10 bases of the junction left unmatched. Germline V gene lookup returns CDR1 MRHNA and CDR2 SNTAGT. CDR3 DNA: TGTGCCAGCAGTGTTTCAGGATTTAGCGGGGGCTCCTACAATGAGCAGTTCTTC. It yields the protein CASSVSGFSGGSYNEQFF.

The V and J genes are TRBV18 and TRBJ2-7, with TRBD1 matching over 7 bases. The CDR3 is made up of 13 amino acids. Germline-derived CDR1 and CDR2 are KGHSH and LQKENI. V gave up 6 bases and J gave up 2 bases; unmatched junction bases: 4. The CDR3 loop reads CASSRQGTYEQYF. DNA of the CDR3: TGTGCCAGCTCGCGACAGGGAACCTACGAGCAGTACTTC.

The V call is TRBV7-8, the J call TRBJ1-1; D gene ambiguous. This CDR3 contains 16 residues. The germline V gene has CDR1 SGHVS and CDR2 FQNEAQ. V lost 1 base and J 1 base, leaving 13 bases between the germline ends. The CDR3 DNA is TGTGCCAGCAGCTTAGAGGTAAGATTCGCGAACACTGAAGCTTTCTTT. It translates to CASSLEVRFANTEAFF.

In DNA, the CDR3 is TGTGCCAGCAGAAACAGTTTGGGGGATAATTCACCCCTCCACTTT. It codes for CASRNSLGDNSPLHF. V and J are TRBV25-1 and TRBJ1-6, with a weak D call TRBD1 (5 bases). Germline V gene data show CDR1 as MGHDK and CDR2 as SYGVNS. The CDR3 length is 15 residues. The ends were cut back, 6 bases at V and 5 bases at J, with 14 bases in the middle.

The J gene is TRBJ1-2, the V gene TRBV6-5, with D perhaps TRBD1 (5 bases). The CDR3 is 15 amino acids. Trimming took 7 bases from V and 10 from J, leaving 25 bases between them. Germline assignment: CDR1 MNHEY and CDR2 SVGAGI. The CDR3 sequence is CASIGTGTPKRFYTF. The CDR3 coding sequence is TGTGCCAGCATCGGAACCGGGACTCCGAAAAGGTTCTACACCTTC.

The CDR3 coding sequence is TGCGCCAGCAGATTACAGGGGAGCGAAAAACTGTTTTTT. It specifies CASRLQGSEKLFF. The V and J genes are TRBV5-1 and TRBJ1-4; 7 bases fit TRBD1. Looked up from germline, CDR1 is SGHRS and CDR2 is YFSETQ. V lost 5 bases to trimming and J lost 8 bases; unmatched junction nucleotides: 6. The CDR3 runs to 13 residues.

This clone appeared a single time. The chain recombines TRBV3-1 (or the pseudogene TRBV3-2) with TRBJ1-1; TRBD1 agrees at 12 bases. The CDR3 contains 15 residues. CDR1 and CDR2 from the germline V gene are LGHDT and YNNKEL (reference sequence). J gave up 6 bases and V 5 bases, and 7 bases lay outside the gene matches. DNA of the CDR3: TGTGCCAGCAGCGGACCGGGACAGGGGGCCCCTGAAGCTTTCTTT. It specifies CASSGPGQGAPEAFF.

V and J are TRBV28 and TRBJ2-1; 9 nucleotides agree with TRBD2. Germline-derived CDR1 and CDR2 are MDHEN and SYDVKM. This CDR3 is built from 16 residues. V lost 4 bases and J lost 3; bases outside the gene matches: 7. DNA for the CDR3: TGTGCCAGCAGTTCCCTTCTAGCGGGGAACTACAATGAGCAGTTCTTC. As protein: CASSSLLAGNYNEQFF.

The rearrangement links TRBV19 to TRBJ2-7; the D gene is possibly TRBD2 (6 bases). This CDR3 contains 11 residues. Germline values: CDR1 LNHDA, CDR2 SQIVND (reference sequence). Trimming took 6 bases from V and 3 from J, leaving 6 bases between them. CDR3 in amino acids: CASRGGYEQYF. The DNA for the CDR3 is TGTGCCAGTAGGGGAGGCTACGAGCAGTACTTC.

The chain combines TRBV15 with TRBJ1-5, with 9 positions matching TRBD1. The CDR3 runs 16 residues. V dropped 2 bases and J dropped 3; count of bases not matched to a gene: 5. Germline V lookup: CDR1 LNHNV, CDR2 YYDKDF (reference sequence). For the CDR3, the DNA is TGTGCCACCAGCAGAACCGGGACAGGGCCCAATCAGCCCCAGCATTTT. Translation gives CATSRTGTGPNQPQHF. Full variable domain (missing parts from reference TRBV15 and TRBJ1-5): DAMVIQNPRYQVTQFGKPVTLSCSQTLNHNVMYWYQQKSSQAPKLLFHYYDKDFNNEADTPDNFQSRRPNTSFCFLDIRSPGLGDTAMYLCATSRTGTGPNQPQHFGDGTRLSIL.

The CDR3 sequence: CASSPSTGEKHGYTF. CDR3 nucleotide sequence: TGTGCCAGCTCACCATCGACAGGGGAGAAACATGGCTACACCTTC. This chain connects TRBV18 to TRBJ1-2; 8 nucleotides line up with TRBD1. CDR3 size: 15 residues. V trimming: 2 bases; J trimming: 6 bases; junction bases outside the gene matches: 8. Germline V gene lookup returns CDR1 KGHSH and CDR2 LQKENI. Looking up the rest from reference TRBV18 and TRBJ1-2 gives the full variable domain: NAGVMQNPRHLVRRRGQEARLRCSPMKGHSHVYWYRQLPEEGLKFMVYLQKENIIDESGMPKERFSAEFPKEGPSILRIQQVVRGDSAAYFCASSPSTGEKHGYTFGSGTRLTVV.

CDR3 residues: CASSPQGGSGNTIYF. In DNA, the CDR3 is TGTGCCAGCAGCCCACAGGGGGGTTCTGGAAACACCATATATTTT. This chain joins TRBV7-2 and TRBJ1-3; TRBD1 matches 8 bases. CDR3 length: 15 amino acids. CDR1 and CDR2 from the germline V gene are SGHTA and FQGNSA. The ends lost 5 bases at V and 1 base at J; junction bases unmatched: 4.

This clone was detected once. The J gene is TRBJ1-1, the V gene TRBV2, with TRBD1 identical over 8 bases. The CDR3 consists of 14 residues. The J segment lost 5 bases and the V segment lost 6 bases, leaving 8 bases of the junction unmatched. From germline, CDR1 is SNHLY and CDR2 FYNNEI. The CDR3 is CASRGTGGWTEAFF. The CDR3 bases are TGTGCCAGCAGAGGAACAGGGGGGTGGACTGAAGCTTTCTTT.

V is TRBV28 and J is TRBJ2-7; the D is unclear. V lost 2 bases, J lost 2 bases, and 4 bases lay in between. From germline, CDR1 is MDHEN and CDR2 SYDVKM. This CDR3 spans 12 amino acids. The CDR3 here is CASSLPAYEQYF. CDR3 coding DNA: TGTGCCAGCAGTTTACCCGCCTACGAGCAGTACTTC.

This chain connects TRBV30 to TRBJ1-2; D gene unclear. The ends were cut back, 3 bases at V and 8 bases at J, with 10 bases in the middle. This CDR3 has 11 amino acids. Germline assignment: CDR1 GTSNPN and CDR2 SVGIG (reference sequence). The CDR3 region is CAWRGVWGYTF. The CDR3, as DNA: TGTGCCTGGAGGGGAGTATGGGGCTACACCTTC. Based on the CDR3 plus reference TRBV30 and TRBJ1-2, the full variable domain is SQTIHQWPATLVQPVGSPLSLECTVEGTSNPNLYWYRQAAGRGLQLLFYSVGIGQISSEVPQNLSASRPQDRQFILSSKKLLLSDSGFYLCAWRGVWGYTFGSGTRLTVV.

This chain connects TRBV6-6 to TRBJ1-5, with D perhaps TRBD1 (5 bases). The V and J ends lost 6 bases and 6 bases respectively, with 9 bases between them. CDR1 is MNHNY, CDR2 SVGAGI, per germline (reference sequence). This CDR3 has 12 amino acids. The CDR3 DNA follows: TGTGCCAGCAGCCCGACAGTTCAGCCCCAGCATTTT. Encoded protein: CASSPTVQPQHF.

This chain uses TRBV5-1 with TRBJ2-5, with D possibly called TRBD1 or TRBD2 (5 bases each). The CDR3 runs to 16 residues. Germline lookup yields CDR1 SGHRS and CDR2 YFSETQ. V was trimmed by 0 bases and J by 4 bases, leaving 16 bases between them. This CDR3 is CASSLALGVGVETQYF. The CDR3, as DNA: TGCGCCAGCAGCTTGGCCCTGGGGGTAGGGGTAGAGACCCAGTACTTC.

The J gene is TRBJ1-2, the V gene TRBV18; no definite D call. V lost 1 base, J lost 3 bases, and 12 bases lay in between. CDR1 and CDR2 from the germline V gene are KGHSH and LQKENI. The CDR3 has 15 residues. DNA for the CDR3: TGTGCCAGCTCACCACTGAGTTCTCCCGACTATGGCTACACCTTC. It is translated as CASSPLSSPDYGYTF.

The chain combines TRBV5-1 with TRBJ1-4, with TRBD1 matching over 8 bases. Germline V CDR1 and CDR2: SGHRS, YFSETQ. This CDR3 is built from 14 residues. V lost 4 bases to trimming and J lost 4 bases; unmatched junction nucleotides: 3. In DNA form, the CDR3 reads TGCGCCAGCAGCCCAGACAGGGGTAATGAAAAACTGTTTTTT. Protein product: CASSPDRGNEKLFF.

This chain uses TRBV6-7 with TRBJ1-2, with D uncertain. TRBV6-7 belongs to the ORF category, with a function that is uncertain. V lost 7 bases, J lost 2 bases, and 17 bases lay in between. The CDR3 loop spans 15 amino acids. As DNA, the CDR3 is TGTGCCAGCACTATTGTCGGAGGATCGAACTATGGCTACACCTTC. Its protein product is CASTIVGGSNYGYTF.

The J gene is TRBJ2-1, the V gene TRBV19; possibly TRBD2 for D (6 bases). The CDR3 contains 14 residues. Germline CDR1 LNHDA, CDR2 SQIVND (reference sequence). V was trimmed by 6 bases and J by 8 bases, leaving 17 bases between them. The CDR3 nucleotides are TGTGCCAGTAGCTCCCAACTAGGGGACTATGAGCAGTTCTTC. Its protein product is CASSSQLGDYEQFF. Drawing the rest from reference TRBV19 and TRBJ2-1, the complete variable domain is DGGITQSPKYLFRKEGQNVTLSCEQNLNHDAMYWYRQDPGQGLRLIYYSQIVNDFQKGDIAEGYSVSREKKESFPLTVTSAQKNPTAFYLCASSSQLGDYEQFFGPGTRLTVL.

In this sample, this clone turned up once. The chain links TRBV28 to TRBJ2-1, with 13 nucleotides matching TRBD2. Per the germline V gene, CDR1 is MDHEN and CDR2 is SYDVKM. This CDR3 spans 19 amino acids. V lost 3 bases to trimming and J lost 0 bases; unmatched junction nucleotides: 8. CDR3 residues: CASSLGTSGALSSYNEQFF. CDR3 bases: TGTGCCAGCAGTTTGGGGACTAGCGGGGCCCTTAGCTCCTACAATGAGCAGTTCTTC.

J is TRBJ2-5 and V is TRBV10-2; D not certain. The V end was cut by 8 bases, the J end by 1 base, with 11 bases between. The CDR3 length is 13 residues. CDR1 and CDR2 from the germline V gene are WSHSY and SAAADI. CDR3: CASGVIAQETQYF. Written as DNA, the CDR3 is TGCGCCAGCGGCGTCATCGCCCAAGAGACCCAGTACTTC.

This clone was observed a handful of times. V gene TRBV20-1 combines with J gene TRBJ1-1; perhaps TRBD1 as D (6 bases). Trimming took 4 bases from V and 4 from J, leaving 16 bases between them. This CDR3 contains 14 residues. Per germline, CDR1 DFQATT and CDR2 SNEGSKA (reference sequence). The DNA of the CDR3 is TGCAGTGCTATTGAACTGGGAGGGGGCACTGAAGCTTTCTTT. The encoded protein is CSAIELGGGTEAFF.

This chain uses TRBV10-3 with TRBJ1-1; D is uncertain. The CDR3 runs 15 residues. With 2 bases removed from V and 5 bases from J, the gap between germline ends came to 15 bases. CDR1 ENHRY and CDR2 SYGVKD come from the germline V gene. CDR3 DNA: TGTGCCATCAGTGAGGAGGCCCAAGGAGGGACTGAAGCTTTCTTT. Translated: CAISEEAQGGTEAFF.

This sequence joins TRBV28 and TRBJ1-1, with 7 bases aligning to TRBD1. CDR1 and CDR2 from the germline V gene are MDHEN and SYDVKM. V trimming: 4 bases; J trimming: 0 bases; junction bases outside the gene matches: 2. The CDR3 runs 14 residues. The CDR3 nucleotides read TGTGCCAGCAGTTCAGGGGGTTTGAACACTGAAGCTTTCTTT. It yields the protein CASSSGGLNTEAFF.